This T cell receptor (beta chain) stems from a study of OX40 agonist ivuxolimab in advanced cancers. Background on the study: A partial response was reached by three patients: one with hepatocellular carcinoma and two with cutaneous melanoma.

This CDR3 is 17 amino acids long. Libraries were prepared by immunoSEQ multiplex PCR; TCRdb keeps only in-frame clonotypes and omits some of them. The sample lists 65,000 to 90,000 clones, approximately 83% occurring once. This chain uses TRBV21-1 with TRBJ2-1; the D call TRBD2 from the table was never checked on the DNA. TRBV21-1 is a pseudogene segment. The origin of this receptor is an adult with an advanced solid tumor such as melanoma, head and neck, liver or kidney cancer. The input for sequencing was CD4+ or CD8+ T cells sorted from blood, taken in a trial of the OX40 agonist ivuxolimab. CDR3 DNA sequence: TGTGCCAGCAGCATTACAACTAGCGGGGGATCCTACAATGAGCAGTTCTTC. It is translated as CASSITTSGGSYNEQFF.